The rows below give T cell receptor beta chains drawn from one sample of a study of blood T cells in healthy people across ages. TCRdb re-called the 5' RACE reads with MiXCR, one entry per CDR3 protein. The repertoire holds approximately 700,000 distinct CDR3 sequences, with 32% as singletons. Sequencing was done on a sample of blood. The receptors originated from a woman older than 75 in good health. Both conserved end residues are trimmed from each CDR3. A D gene is named only where the DNA matches it firmly.

V	J	D	CDR3
TRBV7-6	TRBJ2-2	TRBD1	ASSLMTGWSTGELF
TRBV9	TRBJ1-1	TRBD1	ASSVEWDSWAEAF
TRBV2	TRBJ2-5	.	TSSERRNNRETQY
TRBV28	TRBJ2-3	TRBD2	ASSLWGLAGGTSTDTQY
TRBV20-1	TRBJ2-5	.	SATTGTVQETQY
TRBV7-9	TRBJ2-7	.	ASSSRGWTGKTSYEQY
TRBV15	TRBJ2-3	TRBD2	ATSRDPGGGTDTQY
TRBV20-1	TRBJ1-2	.	SAPRESGYT
TRBV5-1	TRBJ2-7	.	ASSLEGRQSYEQY
TRBV20-1	TRBJ1-2	.	SARVGREKYAISNYGYT